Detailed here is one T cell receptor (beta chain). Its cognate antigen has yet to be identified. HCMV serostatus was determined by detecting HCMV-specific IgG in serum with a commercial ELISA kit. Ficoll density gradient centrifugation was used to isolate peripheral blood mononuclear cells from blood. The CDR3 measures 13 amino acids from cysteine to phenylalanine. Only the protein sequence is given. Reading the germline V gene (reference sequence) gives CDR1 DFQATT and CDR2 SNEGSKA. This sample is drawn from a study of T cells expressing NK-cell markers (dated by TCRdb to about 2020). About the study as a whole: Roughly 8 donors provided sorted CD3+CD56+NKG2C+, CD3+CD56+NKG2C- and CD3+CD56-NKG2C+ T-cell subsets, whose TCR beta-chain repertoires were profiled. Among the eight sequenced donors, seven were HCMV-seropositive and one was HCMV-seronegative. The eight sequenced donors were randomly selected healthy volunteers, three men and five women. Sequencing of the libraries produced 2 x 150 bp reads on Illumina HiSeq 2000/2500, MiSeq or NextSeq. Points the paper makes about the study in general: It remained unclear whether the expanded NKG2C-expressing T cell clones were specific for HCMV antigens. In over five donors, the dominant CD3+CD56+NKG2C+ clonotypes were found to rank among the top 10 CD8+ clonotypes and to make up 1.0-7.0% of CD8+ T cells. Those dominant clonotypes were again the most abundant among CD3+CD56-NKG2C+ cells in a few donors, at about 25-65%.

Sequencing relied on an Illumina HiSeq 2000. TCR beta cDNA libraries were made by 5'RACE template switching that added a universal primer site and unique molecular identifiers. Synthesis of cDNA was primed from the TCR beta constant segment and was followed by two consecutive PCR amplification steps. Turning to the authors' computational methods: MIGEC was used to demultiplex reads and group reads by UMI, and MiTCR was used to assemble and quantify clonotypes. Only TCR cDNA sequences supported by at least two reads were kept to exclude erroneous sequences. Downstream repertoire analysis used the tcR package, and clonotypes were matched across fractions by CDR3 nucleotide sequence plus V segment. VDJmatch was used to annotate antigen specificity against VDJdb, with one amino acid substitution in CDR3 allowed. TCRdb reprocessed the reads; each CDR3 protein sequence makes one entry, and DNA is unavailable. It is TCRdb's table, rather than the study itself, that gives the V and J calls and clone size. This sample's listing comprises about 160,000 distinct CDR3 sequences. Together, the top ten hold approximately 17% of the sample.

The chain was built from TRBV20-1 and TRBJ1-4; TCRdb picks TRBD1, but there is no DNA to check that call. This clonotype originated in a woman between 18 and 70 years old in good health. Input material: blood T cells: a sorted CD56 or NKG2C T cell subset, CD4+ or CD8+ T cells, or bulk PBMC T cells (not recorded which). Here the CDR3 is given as CSAGGQGNEKLFF.